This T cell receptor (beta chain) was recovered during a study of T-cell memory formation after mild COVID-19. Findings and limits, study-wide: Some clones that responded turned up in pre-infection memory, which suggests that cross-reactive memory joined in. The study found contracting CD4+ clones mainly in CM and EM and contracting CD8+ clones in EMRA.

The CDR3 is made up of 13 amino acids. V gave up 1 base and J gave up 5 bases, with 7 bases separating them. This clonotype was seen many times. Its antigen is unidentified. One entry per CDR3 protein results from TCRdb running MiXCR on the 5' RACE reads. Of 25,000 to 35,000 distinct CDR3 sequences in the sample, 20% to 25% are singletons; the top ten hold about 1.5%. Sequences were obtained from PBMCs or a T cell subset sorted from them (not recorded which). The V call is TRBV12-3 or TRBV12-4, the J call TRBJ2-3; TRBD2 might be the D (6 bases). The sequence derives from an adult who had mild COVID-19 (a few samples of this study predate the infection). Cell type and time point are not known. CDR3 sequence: CASSLGRGDTQYF. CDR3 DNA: TGTGCCAGCAGTTTAGGGAGGGGAGATACGCAGTATTTT.